This T cell receptor beta chain appears in the sequencing data of a study of prognosis after radiotherapy for stage I lung cancer. This clonotype was observed a handful of times. What it binds is not known. It was by two-round multiplex PCR that TCR beta CDR3 was amplified from genomic DNA. First-round PCR employed TRBV- and TRBJ-specific primers for each gene. TCRdb analysed the multiplex PCR reads with MiXCR anew, one entry per CDR3 protein. This table holds fewer than 40,000 distinct CDR3 sequences, 40% to 50% found once. From germline, CDR1 is MNHNS and CDR2 SASEGT. The CDR3 loop spans 14 amino acids. With 7 bases removed from V and 5 bases from J, the gap between germline ends came to 18 bases. Study outcomes and limitations: Diminished Shannon entropy following stereotactic body radiation therapy characterized patients who developed distant metastases.

This sequence was found in a donor over 45 with non-small cell lung cancer. Sequenced here: PBMCs, sampled before or after stereotactic body radiation therapy (not recorded which). This sequence joins TRBV6-1 and TRBJ2-7, with D possibly being TRBD2 (6 bases). The CDR3 sequence is CASKSMTGDHEQYF. The CDR3 bases are TGTGCCAGCAAATCCATGACGGGAGACCACGAGCAGTACTTC.